The entry below gives a single T cell receptor (beta chain) sequence along with its context. Per the study methods: Cell counts per sample came from amplifying reference gene primers. Profiling relied on immunoSEQ multiplex PCR, and the TCRdb table lists in-frame clones only, not all of them. V, J and clone size are those of that table, while D and trimming were read from the DNA. Of about 370,000 clones detected, roughly 86% appear once; the ten largest clones hold about 10%. These data are taken from a study of blood T cell repertoires in COVID-19. In the study overall: Sites across the United States, Italy and Spain contributed samples from acute and convalescent COVID-19. The analysed material was cDNA or gDNA that came from T cells, B-cell-depleted T cells, or PBMCs.

Germline-derived CDR1 and CDR2 are GTSNPN and SVGIG (reference sequence). This CDR3 region has 14 residues. V trimming: 5 bases; J trimming: 5 bases; junction bases outside the gene matches: 7. During active infection, Seattle patients enrolled and were then monitored through disease. The clonotype comes from a woman in her 30s with COVID-19, enrolled during active disease. Sequenced sample: peripheral blood. The chain links TRBV30 to TRBJ2-1; 9 nucleotides agree with TRBD1. CDR3 loop: CAWGSGTGNNEQFF. The CDR3 DNA is TGTGCCTGGGGCTCCGGGACAGGGAACAATGAGCAGTTCTTC.